This TCR beta chain emerged from a study of cytomegalovirus exposure and HLA in healthy donors. The V gene end was trimmed by 3 bases and the J gene end by 3 bases; junction bases not matched to a gene: 2. Germline V gene sequence: CDR1 SGDLS, CDR2 YYNGEE. This CDR3 is 15 amino acids long. About this clone itself: Its antigen remains unknown.

Study-wide results and caveats: Common viral pathogens (according to a later analysis) appeared linked to several of the most significant clusters. Later analysis identified a missense DCLRE1C variant that was linked to TCR beta V- and J-gene trimming.

In the PCR, 60 Vbeta and 13 Jbeta primers were used. Produced via immunoSEQ multiplex PCR; TCRdb's table is partial and in-frame only. The repertoire consists of fewer than 55,000 clones, with around three quarters occurring once and the leading ten covering roughly 22%. The origin of this receptor is a woman between 50 and 59 years old in good health and CMV-seropositive. Sequencing input: PBMCs. The gene calls are TRBV9 and TRBJ2-5; 13 nucleotides line up with TRBD2. The CDR3 sequence: CASSAGTSGKETQYF. Written as DNA, the CDR3 is TGTGCCAGCAGCGCCGGGACTAGCGGGAAAGAGACCCAGTACTTC.